What follows is one T cell receptor (beta chain) and its context. Its antigen is not known. The data originate from a study of shared clonotypes between healthy human individuals. Findings of the study overall: Clonotypes shared by all four donors outscored non-shared clonotypes in generation probability.

V was shortened by 5 bases and J by 4 bases, with 9 bases between the two germline ends. CDR1 SGHTA and CDR2 FQGNSA come from the germline V gene. The CDR3 length is 13 residues. The assay was immunoSEQ multiplex PCR, and TCRdb's table has in-frame clones only and misses some. This table has over a million clones, roughly 74% appearing once. Sequencing was performed on memory CD4+ T cells from PBMCs. The subset is: CD45RA-negative fraction. The chain recombines TRBV7-2 with TRBJ2-1; D is uncertain. This sequence was found in a man younger than 30 in good health. Some clones in this sample may be carry-over from other donors' samples. DNA for the CDR3: TGTGCCAGCAGCCGCAACCTATACAATGAGCAGTTCTTC. It yields the protein CASSRNLYNEQFF.